The clone carrying this TCR beta chain occurred many times. This CDR3 is 14 amino acids long. The germline CDR1 and CDR2 sequences are SGHTA and FQGNSA. Trimming took 5 bases from V and 4 from J; bases not matched to a gene: 4. This sample was included in a study of T cell repertoires in cytomegalovirus infection. Using its own MiXCR run on the reads, TCRdb lists one record per CDR3 protein. The data contain 400,000 to 550,000 distinct CDR3 sequences, about 11% of them singletons. The receptor comes from a human donor in good health (CMV status not recorded). Some clones in this sample may be carry-over from other donors' samples. The source material was PBMCs. The V call is TRBV7-2, the J call TRBJ2-1; TRBD2 agrees at 8 bases. The CDR3 here is CASSPIAGYNEQFF. The CDR3 nucleotides read TGTGCCAGCAGCCCCATAGCGGGGTACAATGAGCAGTTCTTC.